This T cell receptor beta chain was observed in a study of long-term antiretroviral therapy in people with HIV. Assay version v3.0 of immunoSEQ was used, and it was run at survey level. The table came from immunoSEQ multiplex PCR; TCRdb's copy has only in-frame clones and leaves some out. The data show about 31,000 clones, about nine tenths seen once. Specimens carried roughly 0.95-11 million cryopreserved PBMC before DNA extraction. Germline CDR1 is SEHNR and CDR2 is FQNEAQ (reference sequence). Trimming cost V 7 bases and J 3 bases; bases outside gene matches: 6. This CDR3 has 16 residues. The sequences come from unsorted PBMCs, collected 5.2 years after starting antiretroviral therapy. The sequence derives from a middle-aged woman with HIV. The V and J genes are TRBV7-9 and TRBJ2-2, with 12 bases lining up with TRBD2. CDR3 in amino acids: CASTRTSGDDTGELFF. CDR3 nucleotides: TGTGCCAGCACACGGACTAGCGGGGATGACACCGGGGAGCTGTTTTTT. Supplemented by reference TRBV7-9 and TRBJ2-2, the full variable domain reads DTGVSQNPRHKITKRGQNVTFRCDPISEHNRLYWYRQTLGQGPEFLTYFQNEAQLEKSRLLSDRFSAERPKGSFSTLEIQRTEQGDSAMYLCASTRTSGDDTGELFFGEGSRLTVL.